The 32 T cell receptor beta chains presented below share a single source sample, sequenced in a study of intratumoral heterogeneity in liver cancer. Multiple geographically separated regions of the hepatocellular carcinoma nodule were sampled separately. Assay used: immunoSEQ multiplex PCR; TCRdb lists only in-frame clones, some missing. Counted here are thousands of clones, about three fifths occurring once; the ten biggest clones make up about 15%. The sequences come from tumor tissue, collected before any cancer treatment. These receptors came from a man in his sixties or seventies with hepatocellular carcinoma.

Relative to its sample, this clone is medium-sized (0.01 to 0.1%). V usage is TRBV27 and J usage is TRBJ1-2; 9 bases line up with TRBD1. The CDR3 has 14 amino acids. CDR1 is MNHEY and CDR2 is SMNVEV in the germline V gene (reference sequence). After removal of 6 bases from V and 3 bases from J, the junction contained 5 bases not matched to a gene. CDR3 loop: CASSRTGVDYGYTF. The CDR3 bases are TGTGCCAGCAGCCGGACAGGGGTTGACTATGGCTACACCTTC.

The V call is TRBV7-8, the J call TRBJ2-3, with 7 bases identical to TRBD2. After removal of 1 base from V and 3 bases from J, the junction contained 10 bases not matched to a gene. This CDR3 region has 17 residues. From germline, CDR1 is SGHVS and CDR2 FQNEAQ. The CDR3 here is CASSLVFGGLGTDTQYF. Here the CDR3 DNA reads TGTGCCAGCAGCTTAGTTTTCGGGGGGTTAGGTACAGATACGCAGTATTTT.

A single count supports this clone. The chain employs TRBV28 and TRBJ1-4; a possible D gene is TRBD1 (6 bases). There are 15 residues in the CDR3. V dropped 6 bases and J dropped 7 bases, with 18 bases sitting between them. The germline V gene encodes CDR1 MDHEN and CDR2 SYDVKM. The CDR3 protein is CASSPVGGGIEKLFF. CDR3 DNA sequence: TGTGCCAGCAGCCCAGTGGGGGGCGGAATTGAAAAACTGTTTTTT.

The chain combines TRBV7-8 with TRBJ2-1; TRBD2 agrees at 7 bases. The germline CDR1 and CDR2 sequences are SGHVS and FQNEAQ. V was clipped by 4 bases and J by 7 bases; unmatched bases: 7. This CDR3 contains 14 residues. The CDR3 DNA is TGTGCCAGCAGCTCGGGATGGGGGGGGAATGAGCAGTTCTTC. Amino acids: CASSSGWGGNEQFF.

The gene calls are TRBV5-1 and TRBJ2-6; D tentatively fits TRBD1 or TRBD2 (5 bases each). Germline CDR1 is SGHRS and CDR2 is YFSETQ. This CDR3 contains 15 residues. Trimming stripped 3 bases from V and 1 base from J, with 8 bases between. The CDR3 DNA is TGCGCCAGCAGCTGGGGGAGTTCTGGGGCCAACGTCCTGACTTTC. It encodes CASSWGSSGANVLTF.

This sequence joins TRBV15 and TRBJ1-1; D gene unclear. Trimming cost V 1 base and J 0 bases, with 6 bases left between them. The CDR3 length is 14 residues. Germline lookup yields CDR1 LNHNV and CDR2 YYDKDF (reference sequence). The CDR3, as DNA: TGTGCCACCAGCAGAGGAGGTGTGAACACTGAAGCTTTCTTT. Amino acid sequence: CATSRGGVNTEAFF. Variable domain in full (rest from reference TRBV15 and TRBJ1-1): DAMVIQNPRYQVTQFGKPVTLSCSQTLNHNVMYWYQQKSSQAPKLLFHYYDKDFNNEADTPDNFQSRRPNTSFCFLDIRSPGLGDTAMYLCATSRGGVNTEAFFGQGTRLTVV.

This clone was detected only a few times. The chain uses TRBV4-3 and TRBJ2-1; D unclear. Trimming took off 4 bases at V and 2 bases at J, with 18 bases between the two ends. The CDR3 is 17 amino acids. Per germline, CDR1 LGHNA and CDR2 YSLEER. This chain's CDR3 is CASSLDLEGWTYNEQFF. As DNA, the CDR3 is TGCGCCAGCAGCCTCGACTTGGAAGGATGGACCTACAATGAGCAGTTCTTC.

V is TRBV6-5 and J is TRBJ2-5; perhaps TRBD2 as D (6 bases). Trimming stripped 7 bases from V and 3 bases from J, with 18 bases between. The CDR3 extends over 15 amino acids. Per germline, CDR1 MNHEY and CDR2 SVGAGI. DNA for the CDR3: TGTGCCAGCAATACAAGGGGAGGAGGTAAAGAGACCCAGTACTTC. It encodes CASNTRGGGKETQYF.

This clone is medium-sized. The chain carries TRBV5-1 and TRBJ2-2, with a tentative D call TRBD2 (5 bases). The CDR3 sequence is 14 residues long. V lost 5 bases, J lost 0 bases, and 8 bases lay in between. CDR1 is SGHRS, CDR2 YFSETQ, per germline. CDR3 loop: CASRTTANTGELFF. The CDR3 DNA follows: TGCGCCAGCAGGACTACCGCGAACACCGGGGAGCTGTTTTTT.

The V gene is TRBV10-3, the J gene TRBJ2-5, with TRBD1 matching over 8 bases. The CDR3 runs 14 residues. CDR1 is ENHRY, CDR2 SYGVKD, per germline. Trimming removed 3 bases from V and 5 bases from J; junction bases left unmatched: 5. This CDR3 is CAISDATGVETQYF. The CDR3 DNA reads as TGTGCCATCAGTGACGCGACAGGGGTGGAGACCCAGTACTTC.

The chain recombines TRBV5-4 with TRBJ2-1; D possibly corresponds to TRBD1 (5 bases). The V and J ends lost 1 base and 8 bases respectively, with 16 bases between them. CDR1 SGHNT and CDR2 YYREEE come from the germline V gene (reference sequence). The CDR3 sequence is 15 residues long. This CDR3 is CASSLHQGMRHEQFF. The CDR3 DNA sequence: TGTGCCAGCAGCTTGCACCAGGGCATGAGACATGAGCAGTTCTTC.

V and J are TRBV3-1 (or the pseudogene TRBV3-2) and TRBJ1-2; D uncertain. Germline values: CDR1 LGHDT, CDR2 YNNKEL (reference sequence). Trimming pared 0 bases from V and 8 bases from J, leaving 13 bases between. This CDR3 spans 14 amino acids. CDR3 sequence reads: CASSQDVWEGGYTF. Here the CDR3 DNA reads TGTGCCAGCAGCCAAGATGTTTGGGAAGGAGGCTACACCTTC.

In this sample, this clone is medium-sized. V is TRBV6-6 and J is TRBJ1-5; D remains ambiguous. V was trimmed by 2 bases and J by 3 bases, leaving 8 bases between them. CDR1 and CDR2 (germline): MNHNY, SVGAGI (reference sequence). The CDR3 consists of 14 residues. The CDR3 DNA sequence: TGTGCCAGCAGTTACCTCAGAAACAATCAGCCCCAGCATTTT. This codes for CASSYLRNNQPQHF.

This clone ranks as medium-sized. The gene calls are TRBV28 and TRBJ2-7, with TRBD1 matching 8 bases. This CDR3 region has 14 residues. CDR1 and CDR2 from the germline V gene are MDHEN and SYDVKM. V gave up 3 bases and J gave up 1 base; unmatched junction bases: 2. DNA of the CDR3: TGTGCCAGCAGTTTCCGGGACAGGTCCTACGAGCAGTACGTC. Amino acids: CASSFRDRSYEQYV.

V is TRBV7-6 and J is TRBJ2-7, with TRBD1 matching over 7 bases. V lost 5 bases to trimming and J lost 2 bases; unmatched junction nucleotides: 6. In germline, CDR1 is SGHVS, CDR2 FNYEAQ. The CDR3 has 14 amino acids. DNA for the CDR3: TGTGCCAGCAGCCTAGGGACAGCGCCCTACGAGCAGTACTTC. It translates to CASSLGTAPYEQYF.

This chain uses TRBV28 with TRBJ2-7; D is unclear. V dropped 6 bases and J dropped 2 bases, with 8 bases sitting between them. This CDR3 contains 12 residues. Germline loops: CDR1 MDHEN, CDR2 SYDVKM. CDR3 sequence reads: CASSPTPYEQYV. CDR3 nucleotides: TGTGCCAGCAGCCCTACACCCTACGAGCAGTACGTC.

This clone is categorized as medium-sized (0.01 to 0.1%). The genes are TRBV7-2 and TRBJ2-5; 8 positions match TRBD1. J gave up 1 base and V 5 bases, and 3 bases lay outside the gene matches. Germline values: CDR1 SGHTA, CDR2 FQGNSA. The CDR3 has 14 residues. The DNA for the CDR3 is TGTGCCAGCAGCCCTGGACAGGGCCAAGAGACCCAGTACTTC. It translates to CASSPGQGQETQYF.

The chain joins TRBV4-1 to TRBJ2-7; D may be TRBD2 (6 bases). This CDR3 has 15 residues. CDR1 is MGHRA, CDR2 YSYEKL, per germline. Trimming removed 1 base at V and 1 base at J, with 11 bases between. Here the CDR3 reads CASSQAGRGSYEQYF. In nucleotides, the CDR3 is TGCGCCAGCAGCCAAGCGGGTCGGGGGTCCTACGAGCAGTACTTC.

This clone is labeled medium-sized. The rearrangement links TRBV2 to TRBJ2-3; the D is unclear. Germline values: CDR1 SNHLY, CDR2 FYNNEI. V was pared by 3 bases and J by 2 bases, with 9 bases between. This CDR3 has 14 amino acids. CDR3 nucleotide sequence: TGTGCCAGCAGTGAGGGTCAGTACACAGATACGCAGTATTTT. Amino acid sequence: CASSEGQYTDTQYF.

The rearrangement uses TRBV14 and TRBJ2-7; 9 bases are a match to TRBD1. Germline assignment: CDR1 SGHDN and CDR2 FVKESK. V was pared by 1 base and J by 6 bases, with 10 bases of the junction left unmatched. The CDR3 runs to 16 residues. The CDR3, as DNA: TGTGCCAGCAGCCAAGGGCCGGACAGGGGTGTCTTCGAGCAGTACGTC. Its translation: CASSQGPDRGVFEQYV.

The chain employs TRBV12-3 or TRBV12-4 and TRBJ2-7; D is tentatively TRBD1 or TRBD2 (5 bases each). The CDR3 extends over 13 amino acids. V lost 5 bases and J lost 6, with 14 bases in between. Here the CDR3 reads CASSPRAGTEQYF. CDR3 nucleotide sequence: TGTGCCAGCAGTCCCAGGGCGGGCACCGAGCAGTACTTC.

This chain links TRBV4-2 with TRBJ2-3; D remains unclear. The germline V gene has CDR1 LGHNA and CDR2 YNFKEQ. V was shortened by 1 base and J by 0 bases, with 8 bases between the two germline ends. The CDR3 is 15 residues long. The CDR3 DNA sequence: TGTGCCAGCAGCCAAGCGGAGCAGAGCACAGATACGCAGTATTTT. Protein: CASSQAEQSTDTQYF.

This clone was found a few times. The rearrangement links TRBV7-9 to TRBJ2-1; the D gene is possibly TRBD2 (6 bases). The CDR3 totals 16 residues. Germline V gene sequence: CDR1 SEHNR, CDR2 FQNEAQ (reference sequence). Trimming removed 0 bases at V and 0 bases at J, with 9 bases between. The CDR3 spells CASSLALASSYNEQFF. In DNA form, the CDR3 reads TGTGCCAGCAGCTTAGCACTAGCCAGCTCCTACAATGAGCAGTTCTTC.

As for this clone: Germline is not matched at one junction end, which may reflect a read error. In DNA, the CDR3 is TGTGCCACCAGCAGAGCTGGGATCCAAGGGACCCAGTACTTC. Translated: CATSRAGIQGTQYF. The rearrangement uses TRBV15 and TRBJ2-5, with no clear D. CDR1 and CDR2 (germline): LNHNV, YYDKDF (reference sequence). This CDR3 contains 14 residues.

The V call is TRBV4-3, the J call TRBJ2-1, with D hard to call. The V gene lost 0 bases and the J gene lost 12 bases, with 15 bases spanning the gap. The CDR3 spans 14 residues. The germline V gene encodes CDR1 LGHNA and CDR2 YSLEER. Written as DNA, the CDR3 is TGCGCCAGCAGCCAAGATTATGAGACTGGCAGGCAGTTCTTC. This encodes CASSQDYETGRQFF.

As to this clone: This sample includes further DNA sequences coding for the same CDR3. The chain recombines TRBV5-1 with TRBJ2-2; D is uncertain. V dropped 0 bases and J dropped 6 bases, with 3 bases sitting between them. The germline V gene has CDR1 SGHRS and CDR2 YFSETQ. The CDR3 loop spans 12 amino acids. The CDR3 reads CASSLVPGELFF. The CDR3 DNA reads TGCGCCAGCAGCTTGGTTCCCGGGGAGCTGTTTTTT.

The rearrangement links TRBV27 to TRBJ1-5; the match to TRBD1 covers 11 bases. Germline V lookup: CDR1 MNHEY, CDR2 SMNVEV (reference sequence). CDR3 length equals 14 residues. The V gene end was trimmed by 10 bases and the J gene end by 7 bases; junction bases not matched to a gene: 9. As DNA, the CDR3 is TGTGCCACTCCGGACAGGGGGCCAGGGCAGCCCCAGCATTTT. Protein sequence: CATPDRGPGQPQHF.

The rearrangement uses TRBV6-2 or TRBV6-3 and TRBJ1-1, with 9 bases fitting TRBD1. V was pared by 4 bases and J by 5 bases, with 8 bases of the junction left unmatched. The germline V gene has CDR1 MNHEY and CDR2 SVGEGT. This CDR3 is 15 amino acids long. The CDR3 protein is CASSSVQGARTEAFF. DNA for the CDR3: TGTGCCAGCAGTTCCGTACAGGGGGCGCGAACTGAAGCTTTCTTT.

This clone was detected a few times. The chain recombines TRBV5-1 with TRBJ2-3; 10 bases fit TRBD2. V was pared by 1 base and J by 1 base, with 6 bases of the junction left unmatched. This CDR3 region has 17 residues. CDR1 is SGHRS and CDR2 is YFSETQ in the germline V gene. The CDR3 nucleotides are TGCGCCAGCAGCTTGTCCGGGCTAGCGGGGGGCACAGATACGCAGTATTTT. It codes for CASSLSGLAGGTDTQYF.

This clone showed up just a few times. V is TRBV5-6 and J is TRBJ1-1, with TRBD1 identical over 8 bases. The length of the CDR3 is 15 residues. Trimming removed 3 bases from V and 10 bases from J; junction bases left unmatched: 14. CDR1 and CDR2 from the germline V gene are SGHDT and YYEEEE. CDR3 sequence (DNA): TGTGCCAGCAGCTCGGTCTTAGGGACAGGAGAGTTAGCTTTCTTT. Protein product: CASSSVLGTGELAFF.

This rearrangement joins TRBV7-8 to TRBJ1-1; TRBD1 matches at 8 bases. Germline CDR1 reads SGHVS; CDR2 reads FQNEAQ. This CDR3 region has 14 residues. V gave up 5 bases and J gave up 6 bases; unmatched junction bases: 8. CDR3 nucleotide sequence: TGTGCCAGCAGCACTCAGACAGGGGACGCTGAAGCTTTCTTT. Its translation: CASSTQTGDAEAFF.

The count of this clone is one. The gene calls are TRBV5-5 and TRBJ1-4; no definite D call. Looked up from germline, CDR1 is SGHKS and CDR2 is YYEKEE (reference sequence). The CDR3 covers 17 residues. The V end lost 3 bases, the J end lost 3 bases, and 18 bases lay between the germline ends. CDR3 sequence reads: CASSSGGRRESNEKLFF. The CDR3 DNA reads as TGTGCCAGCAGCTCTGGAGGCAGGCGGGAGTCTAATGAAAAACTGTTTTTT.